The present T cell receptor beta chain was sequenced within a study of blood T cell repertoires in COVID-19. The wider study: Acute-phase and convalescent COVID-19 samples originated in the United States, Italy and Spain. Sources were T cells, B-cell-depleted T cells, or PBMCs; the material itself was cDNA or gDNA.

Study processing details: For nucleated cells, counts were estimated from reference gene primer amplification. Clones were sequenced by immunoSEQ multiplex PCR, and TCRdb holds only the in-frame ones, with some missing. V, J and clone size reflect that table, while D and trimming were determined from the DNA. The data contain fewer than 100,000 clones, over 75% of them seen just once; the ten biggest clones take up 0.7% to 0.9%. Germline V gene lookup returns CDR1 SEHNR and CDR2 FQNEAQ (reference sequence). The CDR3 extends over 14 amino acids. J gave up 5 bases and V 3 bases, and 6 bases lay outside the gene matches.

The rearrangement links TRBV7-9 to TRBJ2-5; 7 bases map to TRBD1. The sequence was collected from a woman older than 75 with acute or convalescent COVID-19. Material for sequencing was peripheral blood. The CDR3 here is CASSFATGKETQYF. The CDR3 DNA is TGTGCCAGCAGCTTCGCGACAGGGAAGGAGACCCAGTACTTC.